These 5 T cell receptor beta chains originate from one sample sequenced in a study of blood T cell repertoires in COVID-19. Measured with immunoSEQ multiplex PCR; TCRdb has only the in-frame clones, and not every one. Of some 360,000 clones listed, roughly 90% are singletons. The sample consisted of peripheral blood. These receptors were obtained from an older woman with COVID-19, enrolled during active disease.

This clone was detected only once. This sequence joins TRBV6-5 and TRBJ1-2; 11 bases are a match to TRBD1. In germline, CDR1 is MNHEY, CDR2 SVGAGI. J was trimmed by 4 bases and V by 4 bases; bases with no gene match: 5. CDR3 length: 15 residues. For the CDR3, the DNA is TGTGCCAGCAGTTCGGACAGGGGGCCCCCCTATGGCTACACCTTC. It translates to CASSSDRGPPYGYTF.

The genes are TRBV12-5 and TRBJ1-1, with D tentatively TRBD1 (5 bases). Germline CDR1 and CDR2: LGHNT and FRNRAP. Trimming removed 3 bases from V and 11 bases from J, with 13 bases in between. The CDR3 is made up of 12 amino acids. In DNA, the CDR3 is TGTGCTAGTGGTTTAACCCCGGGGGGGGCTTTCTTT. As protein: CASGLTPGGAFF.

CDR3 sequence: CASSPPKTENEQFF. In nucleotides, the CDR3 is TGTGCCAGCTCACCACCGAAGACTGAAAATGAGCAGTTCTTC. The rearrangement joins TRBV18 to TRBJ2-1; D remains unclear. There are 14 residues in the CDR3. V gave up 0 bases and J gave up 7 bases, with 10 bases separating them. Germline assignment: CDR1 KGHSH and CDR2 LQKENI.

The chain recombines TRBV6-2 or TRBV6-3 with TRBJ2-2; TRBD2 matches 10 bases. The CDR3 spans 15 residues. J was trimmed by 4 bases and V by 1 base; bases with no gene match: 0. CDR1 and CDR2 from the germline V gene are MNHEY and SVGEGT. The CDR3 coding sequence is TGTGCCAGCAGTTACTGGACTAGCGGCACCGGGGAGCTGTTTTTT. Residues: CASSYWTSGTGELFF.

The J gene is TRBJ1-1, the V gene TRBV7-3; D remains unclear. The V gene lost 2 bases and the J gene lost 7 bases, with 11 bases spanning the gap. The germline CDR1 and CDR2 sequences are SGHTA and FQGTGA. This CDR3 is built from 13 residues. The CDR3 DNA sequence: TGTGCCAGCAGCTTAGTAGTTCCCGGTGAAGCTTTCTTT. Protein product: CASSLVVPGEAFF. Full variable domain (remainder filled in from reference TRBV7-3 and TRBJ1-1): GAGVSQTPSNKVTEKGKYVELRCDPISGHTALYWYRQSLGQGPEFLIYFQGTGAADDSGLPNDRFFAVRPEGSVSTLKIQRTERGDSAVYLCASSLVVPGEAFFGQGTRLTVV.